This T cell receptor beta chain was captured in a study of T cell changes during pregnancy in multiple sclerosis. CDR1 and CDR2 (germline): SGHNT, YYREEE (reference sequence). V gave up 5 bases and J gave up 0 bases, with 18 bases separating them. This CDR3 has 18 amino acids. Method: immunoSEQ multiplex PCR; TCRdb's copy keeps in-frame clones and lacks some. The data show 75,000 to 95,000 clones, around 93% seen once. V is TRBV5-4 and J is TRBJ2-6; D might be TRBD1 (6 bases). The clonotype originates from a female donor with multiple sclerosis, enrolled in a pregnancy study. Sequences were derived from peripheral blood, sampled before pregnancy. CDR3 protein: CASRVGHLFSSGANVLTF. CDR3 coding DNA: TGTGCCAGCAGGGTGGGACATCTATTTTCCTCTGGGGCCAACGTCCTGACTTTC.